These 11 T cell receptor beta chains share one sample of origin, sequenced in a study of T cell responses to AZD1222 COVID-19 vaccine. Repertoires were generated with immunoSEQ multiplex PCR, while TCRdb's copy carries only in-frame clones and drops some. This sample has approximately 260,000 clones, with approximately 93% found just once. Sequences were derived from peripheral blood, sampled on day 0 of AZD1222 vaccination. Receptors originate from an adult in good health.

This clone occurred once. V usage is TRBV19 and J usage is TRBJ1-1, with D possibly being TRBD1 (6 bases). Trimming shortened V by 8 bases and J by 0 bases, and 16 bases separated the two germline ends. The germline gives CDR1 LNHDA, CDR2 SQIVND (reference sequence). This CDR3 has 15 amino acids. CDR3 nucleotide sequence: TGTGCCAGTTTACCACACAGGGCCATGAACACTGAAGCTTTCTTT. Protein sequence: CASLPHRAMNTEAFF.

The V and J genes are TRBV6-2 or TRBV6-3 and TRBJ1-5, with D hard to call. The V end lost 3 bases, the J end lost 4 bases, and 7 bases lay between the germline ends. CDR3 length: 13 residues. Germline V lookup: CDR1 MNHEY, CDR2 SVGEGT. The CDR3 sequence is CASSYGRNQPQHF. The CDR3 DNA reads TGTGCCAGCAGTTATGGGCGAAATCAGCCCCAGCATTTT.

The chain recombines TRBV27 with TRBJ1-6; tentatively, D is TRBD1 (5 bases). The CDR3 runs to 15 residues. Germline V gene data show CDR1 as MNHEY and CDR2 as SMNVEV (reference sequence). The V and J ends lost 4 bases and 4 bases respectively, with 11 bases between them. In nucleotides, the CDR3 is TGTGCCAGCAGTTCCGGGGGGTTATATAATTCACCCCTCCACTTT. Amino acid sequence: CASSSGGLYNSPLHF.

Here the CDR3 reads CASSYSMGRNTEAFF. CDR3 nucleotide sequence: TGTGCCAGCAGTTACTCGATGGGCCGGAACACTGAAGCTTTCTTT. This sequence joins TRBV6-6 and TRBJ1-1; D gene unclear. The CDR3 covers 15 residues. CDR1 and CDR2 from the germline V gene are MNHNY and SVGAGI (reference sequence). V lost 0 bases and J lost 1, with 9 bases in between.

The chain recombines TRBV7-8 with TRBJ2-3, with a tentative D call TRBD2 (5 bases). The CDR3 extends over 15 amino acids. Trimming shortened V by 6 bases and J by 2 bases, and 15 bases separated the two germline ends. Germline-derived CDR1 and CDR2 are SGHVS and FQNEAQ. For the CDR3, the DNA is TGTGCCAGCAGTCCGGGATCCCTTGTCACAGATACGCAGTATTTT. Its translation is CASSPGSLVTDTQYF.

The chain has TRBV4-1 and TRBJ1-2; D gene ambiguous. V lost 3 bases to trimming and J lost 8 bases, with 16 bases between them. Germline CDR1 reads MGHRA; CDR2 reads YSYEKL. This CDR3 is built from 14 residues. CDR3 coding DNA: TGCGCCAGCAGCCACGCGGGTAGTCCCGGGGGCTACACCTTC. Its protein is CASSHAGSPGGYTF.

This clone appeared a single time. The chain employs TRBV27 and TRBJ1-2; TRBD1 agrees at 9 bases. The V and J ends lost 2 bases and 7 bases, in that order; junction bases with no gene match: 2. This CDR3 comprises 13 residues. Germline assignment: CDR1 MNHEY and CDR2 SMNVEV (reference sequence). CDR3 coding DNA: TGTGCCAGCAGTTTAGGGACAGGGTTTGGCTACACCTTC. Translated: CASSLGTGFGYTF.

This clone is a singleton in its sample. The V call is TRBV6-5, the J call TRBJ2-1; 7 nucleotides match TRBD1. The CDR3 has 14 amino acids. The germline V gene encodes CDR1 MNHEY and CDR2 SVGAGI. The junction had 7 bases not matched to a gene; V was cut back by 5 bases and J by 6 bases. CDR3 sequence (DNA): TGTGCCAGCAGTACGACAGGGTACGGCAATGAGCAGTTCTTC. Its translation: CASSTTGYGNEQFF.

CDR3 in DNA: TGTGCCAGCTCACCTCAACAGCGGGGTTCCGTCGGGGAGCTGTTTTTT. Amino acid sequence: CASSPQQRGSVGELFF. The V gene is TRBV18, the J gene TRBJ2-2; 7 bases are shared with TRBD2. The CDR3 runs to 16 residues. The J segment lost 7 bases and the V segment lost 3 bases, leaving 11 bases of the junction unmatched. CDR1 is KGHSH and CDR2 is LQKENI in the germline V gene.

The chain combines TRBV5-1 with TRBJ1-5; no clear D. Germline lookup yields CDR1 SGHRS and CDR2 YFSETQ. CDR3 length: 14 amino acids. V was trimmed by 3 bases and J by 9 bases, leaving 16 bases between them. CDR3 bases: TGCGCCAGCAGCTCGGACCCGGCTCGAGGGCCCCAGCATTTT. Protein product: CASSSDPARGPQHF.

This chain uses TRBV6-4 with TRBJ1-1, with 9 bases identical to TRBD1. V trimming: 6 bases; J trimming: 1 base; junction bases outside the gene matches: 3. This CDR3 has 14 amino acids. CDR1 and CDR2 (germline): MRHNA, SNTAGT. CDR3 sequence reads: CASRDRGGNTEAFF. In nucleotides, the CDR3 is TGTGCCAGCAGAGACAGGGGGGGGAACACTGAAGCTTTCTTT.